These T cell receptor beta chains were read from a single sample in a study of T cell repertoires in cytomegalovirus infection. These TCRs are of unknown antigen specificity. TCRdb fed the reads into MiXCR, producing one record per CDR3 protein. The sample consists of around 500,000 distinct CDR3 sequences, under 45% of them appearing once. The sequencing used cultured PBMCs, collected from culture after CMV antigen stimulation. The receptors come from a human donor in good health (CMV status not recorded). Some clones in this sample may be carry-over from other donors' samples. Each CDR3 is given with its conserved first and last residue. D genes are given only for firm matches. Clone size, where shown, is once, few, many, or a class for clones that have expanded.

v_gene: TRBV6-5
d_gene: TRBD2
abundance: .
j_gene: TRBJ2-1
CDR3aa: CASSPGGSDEQFF
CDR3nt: TGTGCCAGCAGTCCCGGGGGGAGTGATGAGCAGTTCTTC

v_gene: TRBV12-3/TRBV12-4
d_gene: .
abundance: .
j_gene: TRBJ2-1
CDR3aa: CASSFGESQFF
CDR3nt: TGTGCCAGCAGTTTCGGCGAATCGCAGTTCTTC

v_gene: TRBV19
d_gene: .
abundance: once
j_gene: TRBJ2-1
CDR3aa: CASSMMGVYNEQFF
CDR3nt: TGTGCCAGTAGTATGATGGGGGTCTACAATGAGCAGTTCTTC

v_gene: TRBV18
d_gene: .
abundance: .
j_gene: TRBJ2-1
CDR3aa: CASRRLDNEQFF
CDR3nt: TGTGCCAGCCGCCGGCTGGACAATGAGCAGTTCTTC

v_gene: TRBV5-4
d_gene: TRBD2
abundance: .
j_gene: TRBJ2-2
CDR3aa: CASSLASLAAGELFF
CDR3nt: TGTGCCAGCAGCTTGGCATCACTAGCGGCCGGGGAGCTGTTTTTT

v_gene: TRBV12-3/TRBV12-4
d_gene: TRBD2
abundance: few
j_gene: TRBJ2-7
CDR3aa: CASTPGSGRSYEQYF
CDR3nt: TGTGCCAGCACCCCGGGGAGCGGGAGGTCCTACGAGCAGTACTTC

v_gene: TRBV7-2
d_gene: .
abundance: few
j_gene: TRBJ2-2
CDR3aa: CASSLSGGRNTGELFF
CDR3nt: TGTGCCAGCAGCTTATCGGGGGGCCGGAACACCGGGGAGCTGTTTTTT

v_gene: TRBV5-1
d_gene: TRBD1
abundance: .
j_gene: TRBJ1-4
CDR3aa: CASSQGTVATNEKLFF
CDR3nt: TGCGCCAGCAGCCAGGGGACAGTTGCAACTAATGAAAAACTGTTTTTT

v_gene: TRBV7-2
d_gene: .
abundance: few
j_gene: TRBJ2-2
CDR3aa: CASRVTAGELFF
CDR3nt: TGTGCCAGCAGGGTTACGGCCGGGGAGCTGTTTTTT

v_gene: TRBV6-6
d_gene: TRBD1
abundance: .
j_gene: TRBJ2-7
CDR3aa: CASRGDRALYEQYF
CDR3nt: TGTGCCAGCAGGGGGGACAGGGCCCTCTACGAGCAGTACTTC

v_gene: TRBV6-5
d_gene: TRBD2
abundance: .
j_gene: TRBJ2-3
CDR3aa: CASSTTGTSFYTDTQYF
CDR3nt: TGTGCCAGCAGTACAACCGGGACTAGCTTTTACACAGATACGCAGTATTTT

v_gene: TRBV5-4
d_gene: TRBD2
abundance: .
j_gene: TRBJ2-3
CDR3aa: CASSHLAGGPSDTQYF
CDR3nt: TGTGCCAGCAGCCACTTAGCGGGAGGGCCCTCAGATACGCAGTATTTT

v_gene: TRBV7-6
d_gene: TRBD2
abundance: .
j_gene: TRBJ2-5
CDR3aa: CASSSEADRAAGGGETQYF
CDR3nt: TGTGCCAGCAGCTCCGAGGCAGACAGGGCAGCGGGGGGCGGGGAGACCCAGTACTTC

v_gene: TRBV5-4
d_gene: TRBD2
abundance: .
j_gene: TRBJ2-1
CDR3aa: CASSWGLAGGKAYNEQFF
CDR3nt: TGTGCCAGCAGCTGGGGACTAGCGGGAGGAAAGGCCTACAATGAGCAGTTCTTC

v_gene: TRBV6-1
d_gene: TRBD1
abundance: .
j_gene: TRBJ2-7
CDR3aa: CASSARETGGFVYEQYF
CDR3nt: TGTGCCAGCAGTGCACGGGAGACAGGGGGATTTGTCTACGAGCAGTACTTC

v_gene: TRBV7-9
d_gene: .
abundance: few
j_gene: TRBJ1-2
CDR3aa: CASSPNIGDAYGYTF
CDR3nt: TGTGCCAGCAGCCCAAATATAGGGGACGCCTATGGCTACACCTTC

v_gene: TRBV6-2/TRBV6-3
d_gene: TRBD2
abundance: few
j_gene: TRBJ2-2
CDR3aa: CASSPSSQREYTGELFF
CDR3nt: TGTGCCAGCAGCCCAAGTAGCCAGCGGGAGTACACCGGGGAGCTGTTTTTT

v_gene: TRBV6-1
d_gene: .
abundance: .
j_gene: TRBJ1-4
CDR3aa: CASREVWVQREKLFF
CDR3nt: TGTGCCAGCCGTGAAGTGTGGGTCCAAAGGGAAAAACTGTTTTTT

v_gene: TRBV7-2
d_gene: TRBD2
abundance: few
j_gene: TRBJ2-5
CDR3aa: CASSLAGTGGFSETQYF
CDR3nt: TGTGCCAGCAGCTTAGCGGGAACGGGGGGGTTCTCGGAGACCCAGTACTTC

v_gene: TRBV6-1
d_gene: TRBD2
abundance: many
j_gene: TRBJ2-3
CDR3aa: CASSELAGGPQDTQYF
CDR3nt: TGTGCCAGCAGTGAATTAGCGGGAGGGCCTCAAGATACGCAGTATTTT

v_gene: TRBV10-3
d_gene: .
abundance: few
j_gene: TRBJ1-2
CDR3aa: CAISGAPANYGYTF
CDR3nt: TGTGCCATCAGTGGGGCTCCAGCTAACTATGGCTACACCTTC

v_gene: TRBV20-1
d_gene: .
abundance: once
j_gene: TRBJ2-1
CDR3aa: CSARHGGGNEQFF
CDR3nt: TGCAGTGCTAGACATGGGGGAGGCAATGAGCAGTTCTTC

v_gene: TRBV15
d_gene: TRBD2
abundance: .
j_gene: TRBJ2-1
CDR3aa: CATSRDIPSGSRNEQFF
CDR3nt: TGTGCCACCAGCAGAGATATCCCTAGCGGGAGTCGCAATGAGCAGTTCTTC

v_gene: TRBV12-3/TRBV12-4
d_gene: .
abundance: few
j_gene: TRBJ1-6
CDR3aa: CASKPGWSYNSPLHF
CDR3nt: TGTGCCAGCAAGCCGGGATGGTCCTATAATTCACCCCTCCACTTT

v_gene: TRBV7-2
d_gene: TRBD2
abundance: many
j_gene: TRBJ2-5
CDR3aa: CASSPRSGNGETQYF
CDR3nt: TGTGCCAGCAGCCCACGTAGCGGGAACGGTGAGACCCAGTACTTC

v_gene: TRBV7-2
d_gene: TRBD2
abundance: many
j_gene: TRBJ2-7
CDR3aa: CASSLVGGGTYEQYF
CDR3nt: TGTGCCAGCAGCTTAGTCGGCGGGGGTACCTACGAGCAGTACTTC

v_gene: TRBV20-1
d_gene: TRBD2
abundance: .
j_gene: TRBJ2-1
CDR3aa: CSARSIAGRDYNEQFF
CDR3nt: TGCAGTGCTCGGTCCATAGCGGGCCGTGATTATAATGAGCAGTTCTTC

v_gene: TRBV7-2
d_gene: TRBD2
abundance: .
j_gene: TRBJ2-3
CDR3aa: CASSLRSGGALSDTQYF
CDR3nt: TGTGCCAGCAGCTTACGAAGCGGGGGGGCCTTATCTGATACGCAGTATTTT

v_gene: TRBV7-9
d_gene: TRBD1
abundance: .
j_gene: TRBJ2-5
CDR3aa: CASSQDRDGAQYF
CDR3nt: TGTGCCAGCAGCCAAGACAGGGATGGGGCCCAGTACTTC

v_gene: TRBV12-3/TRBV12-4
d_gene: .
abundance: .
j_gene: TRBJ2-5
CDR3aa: CASSLGSNTPQYF
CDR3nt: TGTGCCAGCAGCCTGGGCTCCAATACGCCCCAGTACTTC

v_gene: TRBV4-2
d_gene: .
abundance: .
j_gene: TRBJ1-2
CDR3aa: CASSQALGSAYGYTF
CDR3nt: TGTGCCAGCAGCCAAGCTCTGGGTTCGGCCTATGGCTACACCTTC

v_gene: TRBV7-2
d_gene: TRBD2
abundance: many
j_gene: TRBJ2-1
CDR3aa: CASSLASLAGVKNEQFF
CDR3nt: TGTGCCAGCAGCTTAGCCTCACTAGCGGGGGTGAAAAATGAGCAGTTCTTC

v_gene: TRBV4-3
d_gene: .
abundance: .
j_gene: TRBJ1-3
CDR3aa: CASSQAGSSGNTIYF
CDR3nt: TGCGCCAGCAGCCAAGCGGGCAGCTCTGGAAACACCATATATTTT

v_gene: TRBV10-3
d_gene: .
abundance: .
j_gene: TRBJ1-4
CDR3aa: CAIRDSGGSTNEKLFF
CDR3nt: TGTGCCATCAGAGACAGCGGCGGCTCCACTAATGAAAAACTGTTTTTT

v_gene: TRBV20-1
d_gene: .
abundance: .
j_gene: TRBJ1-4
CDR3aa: CSARERVTNEKLFF
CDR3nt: TGCAGTGCTAGAGAACGGGTGACTAATGAAAAACTGTTTTTT

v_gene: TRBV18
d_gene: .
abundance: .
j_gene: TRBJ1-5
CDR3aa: CASSPVAGGDQPQHF
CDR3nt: TGTGCCAGCTCACCAGTTGCTGGGGGCGACCAGCCCCAGCATTTT

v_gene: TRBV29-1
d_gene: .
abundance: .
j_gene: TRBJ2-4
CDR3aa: CSATGIAKNIQYF
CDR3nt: TGCAGCGCTACAGGAATCGCCAAAAACATTCAGTACTTC

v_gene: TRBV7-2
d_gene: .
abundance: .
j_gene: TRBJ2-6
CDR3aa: CASSLVRANVLTF
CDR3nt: TGTGCCAGCAGCTTAGTACGGGCCAACGTCCTGACTTTC

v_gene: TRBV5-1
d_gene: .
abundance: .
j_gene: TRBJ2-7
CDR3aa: CASSLTTASRYEQYF
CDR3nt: TGCGCCAGCAGCTTAACGACAGCGAGCCGCTACGAGCAGTACTTC

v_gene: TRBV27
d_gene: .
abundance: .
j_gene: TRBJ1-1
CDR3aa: CASSRPGSEAFF
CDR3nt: TGTGCCAGCAGTCGACCAGGGAGTGAAGCTTTCTTT

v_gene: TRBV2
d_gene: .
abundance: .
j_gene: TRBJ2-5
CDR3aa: CASSDSTPGHPQETQYF
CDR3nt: TGTGCCAGCAGTGATTCGACTCCGGGACACCCACAAGAGACCCAGTACTTC

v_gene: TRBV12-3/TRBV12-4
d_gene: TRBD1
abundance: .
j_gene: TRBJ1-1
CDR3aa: CASSQGADTEAFF
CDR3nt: TGTGCCAGCAGTCAGGGGGCTGACACTGAAGCTTTCTTT

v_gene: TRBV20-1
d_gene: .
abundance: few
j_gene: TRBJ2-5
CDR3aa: CSAQTPGEETQYF
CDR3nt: TGCAGTGCTCAGACCCCAGGTGAAGAGACCCAGTACTTC

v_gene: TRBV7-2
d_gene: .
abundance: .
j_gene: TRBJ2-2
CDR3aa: CASSLGRASGELFF
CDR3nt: TGTGCCAGCAGCTTGGGACGGGCAAGCGGGGAGCTGTTTTTT

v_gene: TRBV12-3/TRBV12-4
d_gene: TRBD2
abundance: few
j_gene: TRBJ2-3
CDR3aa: CASSLAKDPGGPPDTQYF
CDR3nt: TGTGCCAGCAGTTTAGCAAAAGATCCGGGAGGGCCTCCAGATACGCAGTATTTT

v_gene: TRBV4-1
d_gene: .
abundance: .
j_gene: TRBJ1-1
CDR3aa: CASSLNLVRDTEAFF
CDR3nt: TGCGCCAGCAGCCTCAATCTTGTTAGGGACACTGAAGCTTTCTTT

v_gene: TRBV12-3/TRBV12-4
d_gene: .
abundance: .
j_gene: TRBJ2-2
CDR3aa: CASSSYPGELFF
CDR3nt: TGTGCCAGCAGTTCTTATCCCGGGGAGCTGTTTTTT